These 29 T cell receptor beta chains were all obtained from the same sample, sequenced in a study of blood T cells in healthy people across ages. Alongside a J-beta primer mix, a sample-barcoded 5' primer served in a second PCR lasting 7 to 11 cycles. A single record per CDR3 protein comes from TCRdb applying MiXCR to the 5' RACE reads. The data show 800,000 or so distinct CDR3 sequences, approximately 25% seen once. These data are also associated with another study on T cells of mothers and their children.

Sequenced: blood. The receptor source for this set is a boy under 18 in good health.

This clonotype was counted between two and nine times. The DNA for the CDR3 is TGTGCCAGCAGTCCCTCTAGCGGGAGGTCGACCCAGTACTTC. Its protein product is CASSPSSGRSTQYF. This chain links TRBV28 with TRBJ2-5; the match to TRBD2 covers 11 bases. V lost 5 bases, J lost 7 bases, and 6 bases stayed unmatched. Germline-derived CDR1 and CDR2 are MDHEN and SYDVKM. CDR3 length: 14 residues.

This clonotype was seen more than once but under ten times. V and J are TRBV5-1 and TRBJ2-3, with TRBD1 matching 8 bases. This CDR3 is 15 amino acids long. Trimming took 0 bases from V and 6 from J; bases not matched to a gene: 6. Germline V gene sequence: CDR1 SGHRS, CDR2 YFSETQ. In DNA, the CDR3 is TGCGCCAGCAGCTTGGCGACAGGGGCTAGGGATACGCAGTATTTT. It specifies CASSLATGARDTQYF.

The CDR3 bases are TGCAGTGCTATTGACAGGTGGAAGGTCTCCTACGAGCAGTACTTC. Translated, it gives CSAIDRWKVSYEQYF. The chain combines TRBV20-1 with TRBJ2-7, with D maybe TRBD1 (6 bases). The V and J ends lost 4 bases and 0 bases respectively, with 16 bases between them. Germline CDR1 DFQATT, CDR2 SNEGSKA (reference sequence). The CDR3 loop spans 15 amino acids.

V and J are TRBV2 and TRBJ2-5; either TRBD1 or TRBD2 may fit D (5 bases each). The CDR3 loop spans 13 amino acids. The ends were cut back, 6 bases at V and 10 bases at J, with 18 bases in the middle. Germline V gives CDR1 SNHLY, CDR2 FYNNEI. CDR3 region: CASSAGTLVVQYF. The CDR3 DNA is TGTGCCAGCAGCGCTGGGACGCTGGTGGTCCAGTACTTC.

The chain carries TRBV7-2 and TRBJ2-1, with TRBD2 matching 7 bases. After removal of 2 bases from V and 1 base from J, the junction contained 8 bases not matched to a gene. This CDR3 is built from 17 residues. CDR1 is SGHTA, CDR2 FQGNSA, per germline. CDR3 DNA sequence: TGTGCCAGCAGCTTAAGAACGGGGGGTCAATCCTACAATGAGCAGTTCTTC. This translates into CASSLRTGGQSYNEQFF.

V usage is TRBV12-3 or TRBV12-4 and J usage is TRBJ2-4; D is possibly TRBD1 (6 bases). The CDR3 runs to 17 residues. V lost 3 bases to trimming and J lost 0 bases, with 15 bases between them. DNA for the CDR3: TGTGCCAGCAGTTTTGACAGGACCTTAGTAGCCAAAAACATTCAGTACTTC. Amino acids: CASSFDRTLVAKNIQYF.

The rearrangement uses TRBV4-3 and TRBJ2-6; TRBD2 matches 15 bases. Trimming cost V 3 bases and J 3 bases; bases outside gene matches: 12. The CDR3 spans 21 residues. Germline lookup yields CDR1 LGHNA and CDR2 YSLEER. The chain's CDR3 is CASSHPSGLAGGYGGANVLTF. In nucleotides, the CDR3 is TGCGCCAGCAGCCACCCCTCGGGACTAGCGGGAGGATACGGTGGGGCCAACGTCCTGACTTTC.

This clonotype was counted between two and nine times. The CDR3 is CASSRTLDGRTRETQYF. CDR3 in DNA: TGTGCCAGCAGCCGAACTCTGGACGGTCGGACTAGGGAGACCCAGTACTTC. The chain is built from TRBV7-2 and TRBJ2-5; 7 bases align to TRBD2. The CDR3 has 17 residues. V lost 5 bases to trimming and J lost 5 bases; unmatched junction nucleotides: 17. Germline V lookup: CDR1 SGHTA, CDR2 FQGNSA.

V gene TRBV4-3 combines with J gene TRBJ2-1; D is unclear. V dropped 4 bases and J dropped 1 base, with 11 bases sitting between them. The CDR3 sequence is 15 residues long. Germline loops: CDR1 LGHNA, CDR2 YSLEER. The CDR3 nucleotides are TGCGCCAGCAGCCGCGACCGAACGTCCTACAATGAGCAGTTCTTC. Encoded protein: CASSRDRTSYNEQFF.

This sequence joins TRBV4-3 and TRBJ2-5; D remains unclear. CDR3 size: 14 residues. CDR1 is LGHNA, CDR2 YSLEER, per germline. V was pared by 1 base and J by 7 bases, with 13 bases between. In nucleotides, the CDR3 is TGCGCCAGCAGCCAAGGGGCAATTCTGGGGACCCAGTACTTC. This translates into CASSQGAILGTQYF.

V and J are TRBV7-3 and TRBJ2-2; 10 bases line up with TRBD1. The germline CDR1 and CDR2 sequences are SGHTA and FQGTGA. J lost 4 bases, V lost 5 bases, and 7 bases had no gene match. This CDR3 spans 16 amino acids. The CDR3 reads CASSTPGQGSTGELFF. CDR3 sequence (DNA): TGTGCCAGCAGCACCCCGGGACAGGGGTCCACCGGGGAGCTGTTTTTT.

The V gene is TRBV4-1, the J gene TRBJ2-2; D not certain. CDR1 and CDR2 from the germline V gene are MGHRA and YSYEKL. The CDR3 runs 16 residues. The V and J ends lost 1 base and 6 bases respectively, with 15 bases between them. The CDR3 DNA is TGCGCCAGCAGCCAAGCTTTAGCCCGACGGGCCGGGGAGCTGTTTTTT. Its protein is CASSQALARRAGELFF.

In this sample, this clonotype turned up a few times. The chain employs TRBV27 and TRBJ2-2, with 7 bases fitting TRBD1. V trimming: 4 bases; J trimming: 0 bases; junction bases outside the gene matches: 2. This CDR3 has 15 amino acids. The germline CDR1 and CDR2 sequences are MNHEY and SMNVEV (reference sequence). The CDR3 DNA reads as TGTGCCAGCAGTTATGGGACAGCGAACACCGGGGAGCTGTTTTTT. Its protein product is CASSYGTANTGELFF.

The chain employs TRBV18 and TRBJ2-7, with TRBD1 matching over 9 bases. The V and J ends lost 6 bases and 3 bases, in that order; junction bases with no gene match: 12. The CDR3 runs 16 residues. Germline assignment: CDR1 KGHSH and CDR2 LQKENI. CDR3 residues: CASSPDGTGRVYEQYF. CDR3 coding DNA: TGTGCCAGCTCCCCGGACGGGACAGGGAGGGTCTACGAGCAGTACTTC.

V and J are TRBV4-3 and TRBJ2-5, with a weak D call TRBD2 (5 bases). The CDR3 spans 14 residues. Germline CDR1 and CDR2: LGHNA and YSLEER. The ends were cut back, 0 bases at V and 7 bases at J, with 12 bases in the middle. As DNA, the CDR3 is TGCGCCAGCAGCCAAGAAGATGGCGAGGGGACCCAGTACTTC. It codes for CASSQEDGEGTQYF.

This rearrangement joins TRBV12-3 or TRBV12-4 to TRBJ1-2, with TRBD1 identical over 10 bases. The V and J ends lost 7 bases and 4 bases, in that order; junction bases with no gene match: 9. This CDR3 has 15 residues. CDR3 bases: TGTGCCAGCACCGGGACAGGGGATTATGCCTATGGCTACACCTTC. It yields the protein CASTGTGDYAYGYTF.

This clonotype has more than one count but fewer than ten. The genes are TRBV2 and TRBJ2-3; 9 nucleotides match TRBD1. Germline values: CDR1 SNHLY, CDR2 FYNNEI. J lost 2 bases, V lost 5 bases, and 5 bases had no gene match. The CDR3 extends over 15 amino acids. The DNA of the CDR3 is TGTGCCAGCAGTTCCGGGACAGGGATCACAGATACGCAGTATTTT. Its protein product is CASSSGTGITDTQYF.

This sequence joins TRBV15 and TRBJ2-3, with 7 bases lining up with TRBD2. The CDR3 is 16 amino acids. The ends lost 0 bases at V and 5 bases at J; junction bases unmatched: 8. The germline V gene encodes CDR1 LNHNV and CDR2 YYDKDF (reference sequence). The CDR3, as DNA: TGTGCCACCAGCAGAGATACGGCGGGAGTGGGAGATACGCAGTATTTT. It translates to CATSRDTAGVGDTQYF.

This clonotype has more than one count but fewer than ten. The missing conserved phenylalanine or tryptophan at the end of this CDR3 makes a read error likely. The chain carries TRBV5-1 and TRBJ2-2; 7 nucleotides match TRBD2. The junction had 4 bases not matched to a gene; V was cut back by 0 bases and J by 5 bases. Germline CDR1 and CDR2: SGHRS and YFSETQ. The CDR3 is made up of 15 amino acids. This chain's CDR3 is CASSLAGSGTGELFV. CDR3 sequence (DNA): TGCGCCAGCAGCTTGGCCGGTAGCGGGACCGGGGAGCTGTTTGTT.

At least ten counts were recorded for this clonotype. V usage is TRBV7-2 and J usage is TRBJ2-5, with D possibly being TRBD2 (5 bases). Germline V gene sequence: CDR1 SGHTA, CDR2 FQGNSA. Trimming removed 5 bases at V and 3 bases at J, with 10 bases between. This CDR3 comprises 13 residues. The CDR3 region has the DNA TGTGCCAGCAGCCTAGACGGGGAAGAGACCCAGTACTTC. It yields the protein CASSLDGEETQYF.

The V gene is TRBV28, the J gene TRBJ2-5; D is unclear. Germline V gene lookup returns CDR1 MDHEN and CDR2 SYDVKM. The V and J ends lost 5 bases and 0 bases respectively, with 7 bases between them. The CDR3 spans 13 residues. This CDR3 is CASSRVDQETQYF. The CDR3 DNA reads as TGTGCCAGCAGTCGGGTAGACCAAGAGACCCAGTACTTC. Using reference TRBV28 and TRBJ2-5 for the parts outside the CDR3, the full variable domain is DVKVTQSSRYLVKRTGEKVFLECVQDMDHENMFWYRQDPGLGLRLIYFSYDVKMKEKGDIPEGYSVSREKKERFSLILESASTNQTSMYLCASSRVDQETQYFGPGTRLLVL.

The chain recombines TRBV5-1 with TRBJ1-6; D gene unclear. V lost 3 bases to trimming and J lost 5 bases, with 9 bases between them. Germline values: CDR1 SGHRS, CDR2 YFSETQ. This CDR3 contains 14 residues. The CDR3 DNA is TGCGCCAGCAGCTCCACTGCGGATAATTCACCCCTCCACTTT. It translates to CASSSTADNSPLHF.

This clonotype was seen more than once but under ten times. The chain is built from TRBV7-9 and TRBJ1-4, with unresolved D. This CDR3 spans 14 amino acids. The V and J ends lost 5 bases and 3 bases respectively, with 10 bases between them. The germline CDR1 and CDR2 sequences are SEHNR and FQNEAQ (reference sequence). Here the CDR3 reads CASSEPGANEKLFF. In nucleotides, the CDR3 is TGTGCCAGCAGCGAGCCTGGGGCTAATGAAAAACTGTTTTTT.

This chain links TRBV29-1 with TRBJ2-6, with a tentative D call TRBD1 (5 bases). Per the germline V gene, CDR1 is SQVTM and CDR2 is ANQGSEA. The V end was cut by 6 bases, the J end by 4 bases, with 10 bases between. The CDR3 spans 13 residues. The CDR3 loop is CSVDSTGANVLTF. The CDR3 DNA is TGCAGCGTCGACAGTACCGGGGCCAACGTCCTGACTTTC.

This clonotype has a handful of counts. The rearrangement links TRBV7-8 to TRBJ1-5; D not resolved. Germline values: CDR1 SGHVS, CDR2 FQNEAQ. Trimming cost V 1 base and J 7 bases, with 8 bases left between them. This CDR3 contains 13 residues. The CDR3 sequence is CASSLDWGQPQHF. In DNA form, the CDR3 reads TGTGCCAGCAGCTTAGATTGGGGACAGCCCCAGCATTTT.

V usage is TRBV12-3 or TRBV12-4 and J usage is TRBJ1-6; D not resolved. V dropped 2 bases and J dropped 10 bases, with 12 bases sitting between them. This CDR3 region has 14 residues. CDR3 amino acids: CASSLREGYSPLHF. CDR3 nucleotides: TGTGCCAGCAGTTTAAGGGAGGGTTACTCACCCCTCCACTTT.

The chain joins TRBV6-5 to TRBJ1-3; a possible D gene is TRBD1 (5 bases). The CDR3 is made up of 11 amino acids. The V gene lost 6 bases and the J gene lost 8 bases, with 8 bases spanning the gap. Germline CDR1 reads MNHEY; CDR2 reads SVGAGI. CDR3 residues: CASSQGHTIYF. As DNA, the CDR3 is TGTGCCAGCAGCCAGGGACACACCATATATTTT.

This chain uses TRBV9 with TRBJ2-3; D tentatively reads TRBD1 or TRBD2 (5 bases each). Germline-derived CDR1 and CDR2 are SGDLS and YYNGEE. V gave up 2 bases and J gave up 2 bases, with 12 bases separating them. This CDR3 region has 15 residues. Here the CDR3 reads CASSVRGGVTDTQYF. The CDR3 region has the DNA TGTGCCAGCAGCGTGAGGGGTGGGGTCACAGATACGCAGTATTTT. The full variable domain, in which reference TRBV9 and TRBJ2-3 provide the parts outside the CDR3, is DSGVTQTPKHLITATGQRVTLRCSPRSGDLSVYWYQQSLDQGLQFLIQYYNGEERAKGNILERFSAQQFPDLHSELNLSSLELGDSALYFCASSVRGGVTDTQYFGPGTRLTVL.

This clonotype showed up just a few times. The CDR3 sequence: CASSFLGLPNTGELFF. The DNA for the CDR3 is TGTGCCAGCAGTTTTTTGGGACTACCGAACACCGGGGAGCTGTTTTTT. This rearrangement joins TRBV6-2 or TRBV6-3 to TRBJ2-2; TRBD2 matches 7 bases. Unmatched junction bases numbered 5, after V lost 4 bases and J lost 0 bases. In germline, CDR1 is MNHEY, CDR2 SVGEGT. This CDR3 contains 16 residues.